This TCR beta chain was captured in a study of OX40 agonist ivuxolimab in advanced cancers. Study overall: In this cohort, patients received ivuxolimab, an agonistic anti-OX40 (CD134) antibody.

About this clone: Its target is not known.

CDR1 is SGHTA, CDR2 FQGNSA, per germline. This CDR3 comprises 14 residues. V was cut by 4 bases and J by 0 bases, with 10 bases left in between. Whole-study findings and limits: Patients with a partial response at 0.1-3.0 mg/kg had among the lowest clonal expansion. Expanded clones were, on average, more numerous in CD8+ T cells than in CD4+.

The data were produced by immunoSEQ multiplex PCR, yet TCRdb's version contains in-frame clones alone and is incomplete. The repertoire holds approximately 50,000 clones, with more than 75% as singletons. This clonotype was obtained from an adult with an advanced solid tumor such as melanoma, head and neck, liver or kidney cancer. The chain recombines TRBV7-2 with TRBJ2-7, with D possibly TRBD1 on 6 matching bases. Here the sequenced sample was CD4+ or CD8+ T cells sorted from blood, taken in a trial of the OX40 agonist ivuxolimab. The CDR3 DNA sequence: TGTGCCAGCAGCTGGAAAGGGGGCTCCTACGAGCAGTACTTC. Its protein is CASSWKGGSYEQYF. Full variable domain (rest looked up from reference TRBV7-2 and TRBJ2-7): GAGVSQSPSNKVTEKGKDVELRCDPISGHTALYWYRQSLGQGLEFLIYFQGNSAPDKSGLPSDRFSAERTGGSVSTLTIQRTQQEDSAVYLCASSWKGGSYEQYFGPGTRLTVT.